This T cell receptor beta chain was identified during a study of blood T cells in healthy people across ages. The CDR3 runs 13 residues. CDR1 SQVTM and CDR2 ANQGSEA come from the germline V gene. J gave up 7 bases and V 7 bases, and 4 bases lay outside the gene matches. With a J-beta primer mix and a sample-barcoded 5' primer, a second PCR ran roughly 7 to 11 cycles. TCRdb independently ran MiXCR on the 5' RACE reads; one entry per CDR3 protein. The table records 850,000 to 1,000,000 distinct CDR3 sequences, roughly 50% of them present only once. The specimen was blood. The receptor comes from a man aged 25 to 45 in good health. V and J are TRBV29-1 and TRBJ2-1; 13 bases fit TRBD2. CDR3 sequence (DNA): TGCAGCGCCTCGGGACTAGCGGGAAATGAGCAGTTCTTC. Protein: CSASGLAGNEQFF.